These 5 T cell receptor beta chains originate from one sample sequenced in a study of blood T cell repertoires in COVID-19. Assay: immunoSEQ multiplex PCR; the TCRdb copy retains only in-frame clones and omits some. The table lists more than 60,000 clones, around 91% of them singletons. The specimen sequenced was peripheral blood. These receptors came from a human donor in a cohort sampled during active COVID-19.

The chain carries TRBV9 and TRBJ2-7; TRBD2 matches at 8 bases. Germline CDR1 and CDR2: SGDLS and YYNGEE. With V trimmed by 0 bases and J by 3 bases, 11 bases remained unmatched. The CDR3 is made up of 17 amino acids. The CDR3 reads CASSVATGGTGIYEQYF. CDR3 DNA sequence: TGTGCCAGCAGCGTAGCTACGGGAGGGACTGGAATCTACGAGCAGTACTTC.

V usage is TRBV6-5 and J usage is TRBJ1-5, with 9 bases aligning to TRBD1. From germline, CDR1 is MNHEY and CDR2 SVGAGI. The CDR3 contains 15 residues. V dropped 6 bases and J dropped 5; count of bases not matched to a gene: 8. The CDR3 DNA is TGTGCCAGCAGGACAGAACAGGGGGCCTATCAGCCCCAGCATTTT. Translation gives CASRTEQGAYQPQHF.

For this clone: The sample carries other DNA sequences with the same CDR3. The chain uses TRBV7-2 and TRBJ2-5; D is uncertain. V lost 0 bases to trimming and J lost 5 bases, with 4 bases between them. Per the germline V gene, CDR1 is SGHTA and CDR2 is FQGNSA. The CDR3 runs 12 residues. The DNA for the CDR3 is TGTGCCAGCAGCTTAGCGCGTGAGACCCAGTACTTC. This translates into CASSLARETQYF.

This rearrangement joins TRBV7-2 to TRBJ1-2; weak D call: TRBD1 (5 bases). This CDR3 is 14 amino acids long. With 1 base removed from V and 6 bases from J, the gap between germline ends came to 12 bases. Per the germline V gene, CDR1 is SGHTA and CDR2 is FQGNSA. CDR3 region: CASSLGGTPNGYTF. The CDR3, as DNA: TGTGCCAGCAGCTTAGGGGGCACCCCGAATGGCTACACCTTC.

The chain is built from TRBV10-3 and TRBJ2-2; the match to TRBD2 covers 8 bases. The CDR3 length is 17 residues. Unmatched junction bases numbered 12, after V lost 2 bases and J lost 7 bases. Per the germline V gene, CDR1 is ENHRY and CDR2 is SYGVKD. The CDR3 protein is CAISELWTSLGGGELFF. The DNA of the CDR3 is TGTGCCATCAGTGAGCTTTGGACTAGCCTGGGAGGCGGGGAGCTGTTTTTT.